This TCR beta chain emerged from a study of shared clonotypes between healthy human individuals (dated by TCRdb to the early 2020s). With respect to the entire study: The cohort comprised two women and a few men aged 18 to 49 years. For each donor, CD4 naive and CD4 memory were each given three plates, CD8 naive was given two plates, and CD8 memory was given one plate. To estimate repertoire size and how much clonotype sharing occurs between individuals, the study deeply sequenced the blood TCR repertoires of about five healthy adults. Different laboratories and diverse techniques were used to prepare libraries and sequence TCR repertoires, to increase sequencing depth and limit assay-specific biases. Per donor, leukapheresis produced somewhere between about 0.94 and 9 billion PBMCs. Summary of the overall study and its limitations: Sampling was limited to blood, and TCR repertoires in tissue likely differ from TCR repertoires in blood. Because the study included only a small number of donors, the genetic and exposure-history diversity represented was limited. Across a handful of donors, roughly 5.4% of naive CD4, around 3.5% of naive CD8, approximately 2.5% of memory CD4, and 0.4% to 0.45% of memory CD8 clonotypes were shared. Clonotypes shared by all four sorted-subset donors showed higher generation probabilities than non-shared clonotypes. Even with the large sequencing depth, rarefaction of the sorted-subset datasets indicated that sequencing was incomplete. Pairwise subsampling indicated that sequencing depth was expected to affect the degree of clonotype sharing among donors. Naive subsets generally had larger estimated clonotype richness than memory subsets.

Including cysteine and phenylalanine, the CDR3 has 14 amino acids. Only the CDR3 DNA stays, 42 bases, in frame from base 1. V is pared back by 4 bases and J by 0 bases, with 11 bases lying between the germline termini. From the germline V gene, CDR1 is SGDLS and CDR2 is YYNGEE. Turning to this clone: The antigen it recognizes is unknown. No base-level quality is on record; no much larger clone is a single base apart.

Donors were healthy HIV-negative adults with no recently reported acute infections or vaccinations. All donors were Caucasian adults living in Nashville, Tennessee, USA. Magnetic negative selection was used to enrich CD4+ T cells, after which naive cells were positively selected on CD45RA and the negative fraction became the memory subset. Blood was collected by leukapheresis, and PBMCs were isolated by Ficoll-Histopaque density gradient centrifugation and then cryopreserved in liquid nitrogen vapor phase. Analytical flow cytometry was used to check the purity and quantity of each magnetically sorted T cell population. Genomic DNA was isolated from each sorted fraction and quantified by UV absorbance on a Nanodrop 2000c. Using the deep immunoSEQ assay, multiplex PCR amplified TCR CDR3 regions from genomic DNA. Genomic DNA extracted from each cell subset was distributed evenly over all wells of several immunoSEQ 96-well plates, and each plate served as one replicate. For sorted subsets, about 210 ng of genomic DNA, equivalent to around 30,000 T cell genomes, went into each replicate PCR. Purified libraries were quantified with a Qubit 3.0 fluorometer, sized on a Bioanalyzer 2100, and re-quantified with the KAPA Library Quantification kit. Each immunoSEQ 96-well plate was sequenced on its own single-read 150-cycle Illumina NextSeq 550 flow cell. Under the source paper's analysis protocol: Because the immunoSEQ output included only junctional sequences and no quality scores, the filtering could not be the same as the filtering used for full-length reads. Sequences were annotated with PyIR, a Python wrapper for IgBLAST v1.9, using IMGT germline references to assign V/J genes and CDR3. Any read was removed if the V/J assignment was weak (E-value above 1e-6), the CDR3 was missing, or the read contained stop codons, out-of-frame junctions, or ambiguous translated residues. A V3J clonotype was defined by an identical inferred V gene, J gene, and CDR3 amino acid sequence. The percentage overlap between two repertoires was calculated by dividing the number of shared unique clonotypes by the size of the smaller repertoire. Richness of each repertoire was evaluated using RTK rarefaction, the Chao1 estimator, and Recon v2.1 estimates of unobserved clonotypes. Generation probabilities were computed with OLGA for all TCRbeta clonotypes obtained by the gDNA method from several donors. This is the immuneACCESS table as TCRdb keeps it, with only in-frame sequences that have V and J called. A part of the clones is gone; compared with another copy, unresolved V genes explain less than half, and the rest is unexplained. That table gives V, J and clone size, and the DNA gave D and trimming. The sample has hundreds of thousands of clones on record, about 80% of them singletons. The ten largest make up around 2% of the sample.

The specimen sequenced was memory CD4+ T cells sorted from blood. The cell subset or site label here, explained by the study, means: CD45RA-negative fraction. The rearrangement joined TRBV9 to TRBJ2-7; no D segment can be confidently identified. This sequence was found in a woman aged 25-40 years in good health. The DNA sequence follows: TGTGCCAGCAGCCCCCGGGCCGACTCCTACGAGCAGTACTTC. Its translation is CASSPRADSYEQYF.